This TCR beta chain was found in a study of T-cell memory formation after mild COVID-19. Study in general: The study found TCR clusters largely donor specific.

General study points: That cross-reactive memory joined was suggested by some responding clones appearing in pre-infection memory. While clones contracting from day 15 to 85 were balanced between CD4 and CD8, later expanders leaned CD4+. Clones that contracted clustered mainly in CM and EM if CD4+ and in EMRA if CD8+.

A single record per CDR3 protein comes from TCRdb applying MiXCR to the 5' RACE reads. The top ten clones hold around 12% of a sample with fewer than 700,000 distinct CDR3 sequences, more than 15% of them seen once. In this sample, this clonotype turned up a few times. What it binds is unknown. Germline CDR1 is SGHRS and CDR2 is YFSETQ. The length of the CDR3 is 14 residues. Deletions cut 2 bases from V and 2 bases from J, with 11 bases between. The TCR comes from an adult woman who had mild COVID-19 (a few samples of this study predate the infection). Cell type and time point are not known. The sequencing sample was made of PBMCs or a T cell subset sorted from them (not recorded which). The chain is built from TRBV5-1 and TRBJ2-7; TRBD1 is a possible D gene (6 bases). CDR3 nucleotides: TGCGCCAGCAGCTTTGGGACACTCACCTACGAGCAGTACTTC. Translated: CASSFGTLTYEQYF.